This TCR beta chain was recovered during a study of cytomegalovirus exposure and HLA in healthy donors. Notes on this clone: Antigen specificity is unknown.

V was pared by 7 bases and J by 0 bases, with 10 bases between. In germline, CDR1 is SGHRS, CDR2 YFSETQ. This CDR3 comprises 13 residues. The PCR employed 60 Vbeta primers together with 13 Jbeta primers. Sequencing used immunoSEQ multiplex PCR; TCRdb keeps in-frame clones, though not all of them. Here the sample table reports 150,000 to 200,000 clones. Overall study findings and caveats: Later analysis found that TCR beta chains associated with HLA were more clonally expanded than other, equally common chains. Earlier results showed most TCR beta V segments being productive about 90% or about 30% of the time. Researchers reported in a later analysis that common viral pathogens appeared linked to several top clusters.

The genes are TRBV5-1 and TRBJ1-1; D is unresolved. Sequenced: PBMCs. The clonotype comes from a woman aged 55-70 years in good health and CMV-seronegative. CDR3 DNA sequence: TGCGCCAGCCGCCTCGGGGTGAACACTGAAGCTTTCTTT. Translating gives CASRLGVNTEAFF.